This T cell receptor beta chain is drawn from a study of control samples from healthy donors and cancer patients. Assay used: immunoSEQ multiplex PCR; TCRdb lists only in-frame clones, some missing. The profile shows about 110,000 clones, around 89% of them singletons. This CDR3 is built from 11 residues. In germline, CDR1 is SGHTA, CDR2 FQGTGA. Trimming removed 7 bases from V and 6 bases from J, with 9 bases in between. V gene TRBV7-3 combines with J gene TRBJ1-1; D is uncertain. This TCR was sampled from a woman aged 45-60 years in good health. What was sequenced was blood. This CDR3 reads CASISASEAFF. The DNA of the CDR3 is TGTGCCAGCATATCGGCCTCTGAAGCTTTCTTT.